This T cell receptor (beta chain) is drawn from a study of cytomegalovirus exposure and HLA in healthy donors. The method was immunoSEQ multiplex PCR; TCRdb's version includes in-frame clones alone and lacks a portion of them. The data contain roughly 200,000 clones, around 80% of them singletons. The V gene lost 1 base and the J gene lost 3 bases, with 16 bases spanning the gap. CDR1 is SEHNR, CDR2 FQNEAQ, per germline (reference sequence). There are 16 residues in the CDR3. V usage is TRBV7-9 and J usage is TRBJ2-7, with D perhaps matching TRBD1 (6 bases). This sequence was found in a woman in her thirties in good health and CMV-seronegative. The sequenced material came from PBMCs. CDR3 sequence reads: CASSLGGQTISYEQYF. DNA for the CDR3: TGTGCCAGCAGCTTAGGAGGACAGACTATCAGCTACGAGCAGTACTTC.